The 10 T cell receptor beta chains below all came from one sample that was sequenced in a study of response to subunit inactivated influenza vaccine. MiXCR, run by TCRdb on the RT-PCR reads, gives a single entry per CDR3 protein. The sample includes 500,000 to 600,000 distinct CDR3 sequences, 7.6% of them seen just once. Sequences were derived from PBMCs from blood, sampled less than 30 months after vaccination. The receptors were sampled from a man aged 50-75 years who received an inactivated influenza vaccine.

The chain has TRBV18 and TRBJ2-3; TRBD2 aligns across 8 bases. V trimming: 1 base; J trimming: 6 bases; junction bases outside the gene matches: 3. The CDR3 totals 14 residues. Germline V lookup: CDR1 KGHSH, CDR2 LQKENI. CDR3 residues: CASSPRASGDTQYF. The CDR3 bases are TGTGCCAGCTCACCACGGGCTAGCGGGGATACGCAGTATTTT.

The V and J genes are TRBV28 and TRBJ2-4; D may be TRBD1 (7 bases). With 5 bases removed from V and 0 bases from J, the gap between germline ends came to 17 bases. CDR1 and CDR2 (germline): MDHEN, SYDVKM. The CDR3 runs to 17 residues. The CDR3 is CASSPAGQTIAKNIQYF. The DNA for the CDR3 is TGTGCCAGCAGTCCCGCGGGACAGACAATAGCCAAAAACATTCAGTACTTC.

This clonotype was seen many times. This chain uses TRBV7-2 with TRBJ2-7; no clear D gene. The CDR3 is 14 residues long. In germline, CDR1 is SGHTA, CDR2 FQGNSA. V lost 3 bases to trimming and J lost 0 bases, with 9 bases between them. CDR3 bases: TGTGCCAGCAGCTTTAGGCGGAGCTCCTACGAGCAGTACTTC. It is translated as CASSFRRSSYEQYF.

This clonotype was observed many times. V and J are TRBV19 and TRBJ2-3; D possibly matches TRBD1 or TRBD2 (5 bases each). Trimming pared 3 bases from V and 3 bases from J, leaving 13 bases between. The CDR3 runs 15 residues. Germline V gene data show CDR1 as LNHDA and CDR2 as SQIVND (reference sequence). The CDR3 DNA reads TGTGCCAGTAGTATCGGGACCCAGCGGACAGATACGCAGTATTTT. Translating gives CASSIGTQRTDTQYF.

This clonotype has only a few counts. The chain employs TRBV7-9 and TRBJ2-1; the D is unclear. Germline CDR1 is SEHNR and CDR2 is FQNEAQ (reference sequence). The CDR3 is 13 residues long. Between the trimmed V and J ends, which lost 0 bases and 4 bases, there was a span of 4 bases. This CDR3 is CASSLANYNEQFF. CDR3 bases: TGTGCCAGCAGCTTAGCTAATTACAATGAGCAGTTCTTC.

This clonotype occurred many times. The CDR3 loop is CSASETSGVGETQYF. The CDR3 region has the DNA TGCAGTGCTTCCGAGACTAGCGGGGTTGGGGAGACCCAGTACTTC. The V call is TRBV20-1, the J call TRBJ2-5, with 11 positions matching TRBD2. Germline V gene sequence: CDR1 DFQATT, CDR2 SNEGSKA (reference sequence). The V segment lost 5 bases and the J segment 5 bases; nucleotides outside the gene matches: 10. CDR3 length: 15 residues.

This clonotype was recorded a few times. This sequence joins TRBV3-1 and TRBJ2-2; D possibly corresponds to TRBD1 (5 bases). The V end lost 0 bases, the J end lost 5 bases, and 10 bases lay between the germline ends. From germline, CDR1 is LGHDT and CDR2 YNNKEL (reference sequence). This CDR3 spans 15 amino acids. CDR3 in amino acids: CASSQEFRGTGELFF. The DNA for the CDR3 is TGTGCCAGCAGCCAAGAATTTAGGGGTACCGGGGAGCTGTTTTTT. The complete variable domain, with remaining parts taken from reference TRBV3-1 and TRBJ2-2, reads DTAVSQTPKYLVTQMGNDKSIKCEQNLGHDTMYWYKQDSKKFLKIMFSYNNKELIINETVPNRFSPKSPDKAHLNLHINSLELGDSAVYFCASSQEFRGTGELFFGEGSRLTVL.

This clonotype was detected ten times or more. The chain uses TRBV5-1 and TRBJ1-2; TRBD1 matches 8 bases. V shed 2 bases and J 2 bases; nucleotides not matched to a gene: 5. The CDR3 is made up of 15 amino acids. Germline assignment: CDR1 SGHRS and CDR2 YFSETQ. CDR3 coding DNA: TGCGCCAGCAGCTTAAGACAGGGGCGCAACTATGGCTACACCTTC. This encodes CASSLRQGRNYGYTF.

CDR3 DNA: TGCGCCAGCAGCTTGGGGGGACGGAAGGAAGCTTTCTTT. Translating gives CASSLGGRKEAFF. This sequence joins TRBV5-1 and TRBJ1-1; a possible D gene is TRBD1 (5 bases). This CDR3 spans 13 amino acids. Trimming removed 0 bases at V and 8 bases at J, with 11 bases between. In germline, CDR1 is SGHRS, CDR2 YFSETQ.

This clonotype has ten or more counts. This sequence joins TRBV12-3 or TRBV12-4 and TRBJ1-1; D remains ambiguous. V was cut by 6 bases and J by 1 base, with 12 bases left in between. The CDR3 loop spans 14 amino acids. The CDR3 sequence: CASRPLRRNTEAFF. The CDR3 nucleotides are TGTGCCAGCAGACCGCTTAGGAGGAACACTGAAGCTTTCTTT.